This T cell receptor (beta chain) was retrieved from a study of CD4+ T cells in melanoma. Comments on this clone: Its antigen is as yet unknown.

Clones were sequenced by immunoSEQ multiplex PCR, and TCRdb holds only the in-frame ones, with some missing. This table has about 140,000 clones, 80% to 95% appearing once. General study findings and limits: In melanoma, neoantigen-specific CD4+ T cells reportedly differed in differentiation state. A reported correlation linked neoantigen-specific CD4+ T cells to CD8+, macrophage and B cell function.

CDR1 is WSHSY, CDR2 SAAADI, per germline. This CDR3 is 16 amino acids long. The junction had 14 bases not matched to a gene; V was cut back by 4 bases and J by 9 bases. The chain employs TRBV10-2 and TRBJ2-1; TRBD1 matches at 8 bases. This clonotype was obtained from a human donor with melanoma. The CDR3 sequence: CASSGGQGSALGEQFF. The CDR3 DNA reads as TGCGCCAGCAGTGGCGGACAGGGAAGCGCTCTGGGTGAGCAGTTCTTC.